The sequence of this T cell receptor (beta chain) was determined in a study of response to subunit inactivated influenza vaccine (dated by TCRdb to 2017 to 2018). Turning to the overall study: Deep quantitative T cell receptor repertoire profiling was used in the study to track responses to a trivalent subunit inactivated influenza vaccine.

Paper-wide results and their limitations: It was suggested by the authors that each seasonal influenza vaccination may recruit only a limited number of new T cells.

The junction shows trimming of 0 bases on V and 7 bases on J, and the gene matches do not reach 8 bases of it. The CDR3 starts with the cysteine, ends with the phenylalanine, and has 16 residues. Only the CDR3 DNA stays, 48 bases, in frame from base 1. As encoded in the germline V gene, CDR1 is ENHRY while CDR2 is SYGVKD. Of note for this clonotype: The target of this receptor is not known. Qualities for individual bases were not recorded, and no much larger clone is one base off.

Library construction relied on RT-PCR. These reads were obtained on an Illumina HiSeq 2500. TCRdb trimmed the raw reads at Q25, called clones with MiXCR and kept productive beta chains. Every CDR3 protein is listed once, alongside the most common genes and DNA of its rows. This sample has 550,000 to 800,000 distinct CDR3 sequences in its table, and around 13% of those were observed once. Around 6.5% of the sample rests with the top ten. The sequence joins TRBV10-3 to TRBJ2-4; a stretch of 8 junction bases matches TRBD1. This receptor was identified in a man aged 50-60 years who received an inactivated influenza vaccine. Donor details come from another sample of the same person, matched by shared clones. Sequenced here: PBMCs from blood, sampled approximately 15 days before vaccination. In nucleotides, the sequence is TGTGCCATCAGTGAGTCGGGCCCCCAGGGGGCCAACATTCAGTACTTC. This yields the protein CAISESGPQGANIQYF.